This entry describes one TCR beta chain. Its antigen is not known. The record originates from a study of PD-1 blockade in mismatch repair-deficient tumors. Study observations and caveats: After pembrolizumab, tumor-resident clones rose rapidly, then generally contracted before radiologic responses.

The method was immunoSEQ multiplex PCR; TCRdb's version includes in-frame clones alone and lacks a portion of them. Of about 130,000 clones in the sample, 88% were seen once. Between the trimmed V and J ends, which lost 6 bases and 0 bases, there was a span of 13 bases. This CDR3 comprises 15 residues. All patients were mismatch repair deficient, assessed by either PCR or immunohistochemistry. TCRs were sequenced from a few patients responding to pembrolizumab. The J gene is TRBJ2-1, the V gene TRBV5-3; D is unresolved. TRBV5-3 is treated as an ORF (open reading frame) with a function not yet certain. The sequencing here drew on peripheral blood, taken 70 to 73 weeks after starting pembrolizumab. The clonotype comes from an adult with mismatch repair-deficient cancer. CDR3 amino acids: CARTIGESSYNEQFF. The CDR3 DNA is TGTGCCAGAACCATTGGAGAGAGCTCCTACAATGAGCAGTTCTTC.